The entry below gives a single T cell receptor beta chain sequence along with its context. Its antigen is unknown. Though probably carrying unrecorded immune exposures, donors were nominally healthy at sampling. This PCR relied on a set of 60 Vbeta primers and 13 Jbeta primers. Method: immunoSEQ multiplex PCR; TCRdb's copy keeps in-frame clones and lacks some. The sample records 59,000 or so clones, 85% being singletons. The length of the CDR3 is 16 residues. V lost 4 bases to trimming and J lost 1 base; unmatched junction nucleotides: 7. The germline V gene has CDR1 ENHRY and CDR2 SYGVKD. This sample stems from a study of cytomegalovirus exposure and HLA in healthy donors. Notes on the study in general: Confirmation in vitro established that three CMV-associated chains were specific for CMV antigens.

The specimen was PBMCs. This clonotype originated in a female donor in good health and CMV-seronegative. The chain links TRBV10-3 to TRBJ1-1, with TRBD1 identical over 9 bases. CDR3 amino acids: CAISARQGVGNTEAFF. The CDR3 region has the DNA TGTGCCATCAGTGCGAGACAGGGGGTTGGGAACACTGAAGCTTTCTTT.